The sequence of this TCR beta chain was determined in a study of regulatory T cells. CDR1 is ENHRY, CDR2 SYGVKD, per germline. The CDR3 extends over 17 amino acids. Trimming cost V 4 bases and J 0 bases, with 17 bases left between them. All CD3G-deficient patients showed autoimmunity, more severe in two. On this clone: The antigen is unknown.

The primer mix had 52 TRBV and 13 TRBJ primers. TCRdb's copy holds only in-frame clones and misses some; the assay was immunoSEQ multiplex PCR. The data contain about 32,000 clones, approximately 91% of them singletons. Study results and caveats: Hydrophobic residues at CDR3 positions 6 and 7 were enriched in conventional CD4+ T cells of CD3G-deficient patients. Regulatory T cells showed the strongest V-J pair restriction and V/J gene skewing among patient repertoires.

What was sequenced was conventional CD4+ T cells sorted from blood. The TCR sequence derives from a person aged 18 to 35 with CD3G deficiency. The chain links TRBV10-3 to TRBJ2-3, with a possible D match to TRBD2 (6 bases). The CDR3 nucleotides read TGTGCCATCAGTGGAGGAGCGGGCGCATATAGCACAGATACGCAGTATTTT. Encoded protein: CAISGGAGAYSTDTQYF.